The 3 T cell receptor beta chains below were found in one sample sequenced in a study of cytomegalovirus exposure and HLA in healthy donors. The PCR ran on 60 Vbeta and 13 Jbeta primers. TCRdb's copy holds only in-frame clones and misses some; the assay was immunoSEQ multiplex PCR. The sample lists over 60,000 clones, around 72% occurring once. Sequencing was done on a sample of PBMCs. These receptors were collected from a woman in her twenties or thirties in good health and CMV-seropositive.

V gene TRBV5-1 combines with J gene TRBJ2-1; 12 nucleotides agree with TRBD2. Losses at the gene ends were 2 bases for V and 10 bases for J; bases not matched to a gene: 4. The length of the CDR3 is 14 residues. Looked up from germline, CDR1 is SGHRS and CDR2 is YFSETQ. In DNA form, the CDR3 reads TGCGCCAGCAGCTTAGACGGGACTAGCGGGGAGCAGTTCTTC. Translated, it gives CASSLDGTSGEQFF.

The J gene is TRBJ2-1, the V gene TRBV4-2, with TRBD2 identical over 10 bases. The J segment lost 3 bases and the V segment lost 1 base, leaving 3 bases of the junction unmatched. CDR3 size: 16 residues. From germline, CDR1 is LGHNA and CDR2 YNFKEQ. CDR3 in amino acids: CASSQVSSGGYNEQFF. The CDR3 DNA reads TGTGCCAGCAGCCAAGTGTCTAGCGGGGGCTACAATGAGCAGTTCTTC.

The CDR3 region is CASRDRRDYNSPLHF. CDR3 DNA: TGTGCCAGCAGGGACAGGAGAGACTATAATTCACCCCTCCACTTT. The chain has TRBV2 and TRBJ1-6; 7 bases match TRBD1. The junction had 5 bases not matched to a gene; V was cut back by 6 bases and J by 3 bases. The CDR3 runs 15 residues. Germline CDR1 reads SNHLY; CDR2 reads FYNNEI. Complete variable domain (other parts from reference TRBV2 and TRBJ1-6): EPEVTQTPSHQVTQMGQEVILRCVPISNHLYFYWYRQILGQKVEFLVSFYNNEISEKSEIFDDQFSVERPDGSNFTLKIRSTKLEDSAMYFCASRDRRDYNSPLHFGNGTRLTVT.